These T cell receptor beta chains were read from a single sample in a study of HIV-infected patients and healthy controls. MiXCR was run by TCRdb on the 5' RACE reads, yielding one entry per CDR3 protein. This sample has around 18,000 distinct CDR3 sequences, with roughly a tenth found just once. What was sequenced was blood. The source is an adult in good health. The CDR3 runs from the conserved cysteine through the conserved F or W. Fields, in order: clone size, D gene, J gene, V gene, CDR3 protein, CDR3 DNA. A D gene is named only where the DNA matches it firmly. Only some rows state a clone size, as once, few, many or a class for expanded clones.

clone size: many; D gene: TRBD2; J gene: TRBJ2-7; V gene: TRBV20-1; CDR3 protein: CSAFTSGGFYEQYF; CDR3 DNA: TGCAGTGCTTTTACTAGCGGAGGATTCTACGAGCAGTACTTC
clone size: many; D gene: NA; J gene: TRBJ2-7; V gene: TRBV12-5; CDR3 protein: CASGRTEQYEQYF; CDR3 DNA: TGTGCTAGTGGGAGGACAGAGCAATACGAGCAGTACTTC
clone size: medium-sized; D gene: NA; J gene: TRBJ2-1; V gene: TRBV20-1; CDR3 protein: CSAALSSYNEQFF; CDR3 DNA: TGCAGTGCCGCCCTCAGCTCCTACAATGAGCAGTTCTTC
clone size: many; D gene: TRBD2; J gene: TRBJ2-5; V gene: TRBV28; CDR3 protein: CASSLTSGNQETQYF; CDR3 DNA: TGTGCCAGCAGTTTAACTAGCGGGAACCAAGAGACCCAGTACTTC
clone size: many; D gene: TRBD1; J gene: TRBJ1-1; V gene: TRBV7-9; CDR3 protein: CASSRDRGGTEAFF; CDR3 DNA: TGTGCCAGCAGCCGCGACAGGGGAGGCACTGAAGCTTTCTTT
clone size: many; D gene: NA; J gene: TRBJ1-4; V gene: TRBV11-2; CDR3 protein: CASSPTGANEKLFF; CDR3 DNA: TGTGCCAGCAGCCCAACCGGGGCAAATGAAAAACTGTTTTTT
clone size: medium-sized; D gene: NA; J gene: TRBJ2-6; V gene: TRBV4-2; CDR3 protein: CASSQDGGAGANVLTF; CDR3 DNA: TGTGCCAGCAGCCAAGATGGGGGCGCTGGGGCCAACGTCCTGACTTTC
clone size: NA; D gene: TRBD1; J gene: TRBJ2-6; V gene: TRBV12-3/TRBV12-4; CDR3 protein: CASSPGDRGPGANVLTF; CDR3 DNA: TGTGCCAGCAGTCCTGGGGACAGGGGGCCTGGGGCCAACGTCCTGACTTTC
clone size: NA; D gene: TRBD2; J gene: TRBJ2-6; V gene: TRBV7-2; CDR3 protein: CASSLEPSGFASGANVLTF; CDR3 DNA: TGTGCCAGCAGCCTCGAACCTAGCGGGTTTGCTTCTGGGGCCAACGTCCTGACTTTC
clone size: many; D gene: NA; J gene: TRBJ1-4; V gene: TRBV18; CDR3 protein: CASSPGRPPTNEKLFF; CDR3 DNA: TGTGCCAGCTCCCCCGGTCGCCCACCAACTAATGAAAAACTGTTTTTT